A selection of T cell receptor beta chains follows, all from one sample in a study of human T cells and chemical hapten exposure. TCRdb re-derived calls from the RACE reads in MiXCR, one entry per CDR3 protein. Among about 97,000 distinct CDR3 sequences listed, 27% were seen once. Sequences were derived from whole blood, sampled in connection with sensitization to the hapten diphenylcyclopropenone (DPC). The receptors stem from a man in his forties with alopecia areata. Some clones in this sample may be carry-over from other donors' samples. Each CDR3 is given with its conserved first and last residue. Fields, in order: CDR3 length, D gene, J gene, clone size, V gene, CDR3 DNA, CDR3 protein. D genes are given only for firm matches. Clone size is given for some rows only: seen once, a few or many times, or a class if the clone is expanded.

cdr3_length: 16
d_call: TRBD2
j_call: TRBJ2-2
clone_size: few
v_call: TRBV24-1
cdr3_nt: TGTGCCACCAGTGATGAGCTAGCGGTAAACACCGGGGAGCTGTTTTTT
cdr3_aa: CATSDELAVNTGELFF

cdr3_length: 11
d_call: NA
j_call: TRBJ2-1
clone_size: few
v_call: TRBV20-1
cdr3_nt: TGCAGTGCTACTAGGACGGATGAGCAGTTCTTC
cdr3_aa: CSATRTDEQFF

cdr3_length: 13
d_call: NA
j_call: TRBJ2-2
clone_size: few
v_call: TRBV9
cdr3_nt: TGTGCCAGCAGCCCCTTTTTCACCGGGGAGCTGTTTTTT
cdr3_aa: CASSPFFTGELFF

cdr3_length: 15
d_call: NA
j_call: TRBJ2-3
clone_size: NA
v_call: TRBV12-3/TRBV12-4
cdr3_nt: TGTGCCAGCAGTTTTACTACGTTCGGCACAGATACGCAGTATTTT
cdr3_aa: CASSFTTFGTDTQYF

cdr3_length: 15
d_call: NA
j_call: TRBJ2-3
clone_size: few
v_call: TRBV6-5
cdr3_nt: TGTGCCAGCAGTTACCATTACAGGGACGCAGATACGCAGTATTTT
cdr3_aa: CASSYHYRDADTQYF

cdr3_length: 16
d_call: TRBD1
j_call: TRBJ2-3
clone_size: NA
v_call: TRBV7-9
cdr3_nt: TGTGCCAGCAGCTTCTCTGACAGGGGGTGCACAGATACGCAGTATTTT
cdr3_aa: CASSFSDRGCTDTQYF

cdr3_length: 17
d_call: TRBD1
j_call: TRBJ2-6
clone_size: once
v_call: TRBV7-9
cdr3_nt: TGTGCCAGCGGTTCTCCGGGACAGTTCTCTGGGGCCAACGTCCTGACTTTC
cdr3_aa: CASGSPGQFSGANVLTF

cdr3_length: 13
d_call: NA
j_call: TRBJ2-7
clone_size: NA
v_call: TRBV6-5
cdr3_nt: TGTGCCAGCAGTTACTCCCGAGGGGGCGAGCAGTACTTC
cdr3_aa: CASSYSRGGEQYF

cdr3_length: 15
d_call: NA
j_call: TRBJ2-7
clone_size: few
v_call: TRBV6-6
cdr3_nt: TGTGCCAGCAAGACCCGTGACAGCAAGGGGGGCGAGCAGTACTTC
cdr3_aa: CASKTRDSKGGEQYF

cdr3_length: 14
d_call: NA
j_call: TRBJ1-5
clone_size: many
v_call: TRBV24-1
cdr3_nt: TGTGCCACCAGTGATTTGGGGACCAATCAGCCCCAGCATTTT
cdr3_aa: CATSDLGTNQPQHF

cdr3_length: 13
d_call: NA
j_call: TRBJ1-1
clone_size: NA
v_call: TRBV7-9
cdr3_nt: TGTGCCAGCAGCTGGGAAGGGGGAACTGAAGCTTTCTTT
cdr3_aa: CASSWEGGTEAFF

cdr3_length: 17
d_call: NA
j_call: TRBJ2-1
clone_size: few
v_call: TRBV20-1
cdr3_nt: TGCAGTGTCAAGAGACTCCCTCGGGGTAGCAGGTACAATGAGCAGTTCTTC
cdr3_aa: CSVKRLPRGSRYNEQFF

cdr3_length: 11
d_call: TRBD1
j_call: TRBJ1-1
clone_size: NA
v_call: TRBV6-2/TRBV6-3
cdr3_nt: TGTGCCAGCGGACAGGGAAGTGAAGCTTTCTTT
cdr3_aa: CASGQGSEAFF

cdr3_length: 18
d_call: TRBD1
j_call: TRBJ1-1
clone_size: NA
v_call: TRBV6-2/TRBV6-3
cdr3_nt: TGTGCCAGCAGTTACTCGTTGGGCAGGGGGCATCCGAACACTGAAGCTTTCTTT
cdr3_aa: CASSYSLGRGHPNTEAFF

cdr3_length: 15
d_call: TRBD1
j_call: TRBJ1-5
clone_size: NA
v_call: TRBV7-8
cdr3_nt: TGTGCCAGCAGCTTAGGGGGACAGAGCAATCAGCCCCAGCATTTT
cdr3_aa: CASSLGGQSNQPQHF

cdr3_length: 17
d_call: TRBD1
j_call: TRBJ2-2
clone_size: NA
v_call: TRBV11-2
cdr3_nt: TGTGCCAGCAGCCAACCGGGACAGTTTTTGGGCACCGGGGAGCTGTTTTTT
cdr3_aa: CASSQPGQFLGTGELFF

cdr3_length: 16
d_call: NA
j_call: TRBJ2-3
clone_size: NA
v_call: TRBV5-1
cdr3_nt: TGCGCCAGCAGCTTGGTGGCCTCCCTGAGCACAGATACGCAGTATTTT
cdr3_aa: CASSLVASLSTDTQYF

cdr3_length: 15
d_call: NA
j_call: TRBJ2-7
clone_size: NA
v_call: TRBV3-1
cdr3_nt: TGTGCCAGCAGCCAACCCGGGACGGCCTCCTACGAGCAGTACTTC
cdr3_aa: CASSQPGTASYEQYF

cdr3_length: 17
d_call: NA
j_call: TRBJ2-1
clone_size: NA
v_call: TRBV7-2
cdr3_nt: TGTGCCAGCAGCTTAGGTAGGGGCCGCCCCTCCTACAATGAGCAGTTCTTC
cdr3_aa: CASSLGRGRPSYNEQFF

cdr3_length: 13
d_call: NA
j_call: TRBJ1-6
clone_size: NA
v_call: TRBV30
cdr3_nt: TGTGCCTGCAGTGTAACCGACTATTCACCCCTCCACTTT
cdr3_aa: CACSVTDYSPLHF

cdr3_length: 16
d_call: TRBD1
j_call: TRBJ2-1
clone_size: NA
v_call: TRBV7-2
cdr3_nt: TGTGCCAGCAGCTTAGCGACAGGGGGGCAGGGGAATGAGCAGTTCTTC
cdr3_aa: CASSLATGGQGNEQFF

cdr3_length: 16
d_call: NA
j_call: TRBJ1-5
clone_size: NA
v_call: TRBV27
cdr3_nt: TGTGCCAGCAGTTTATCGTTTGGGGGCGGTAATCAGCCCCAGCATTTT
cdr3_aa: CASSLSFGGGNQPQHF

cdr3_length: 15
d_call: TRBD2
j_call: TRBJ2-7
clone_size: NA
v_call: TRBV9
cdr3_nt: TGTGCCAGCAGCCCGACTAGCGGGAGATGCCACGAGCAGTACTTC
cdr3_aa: CASSPTSGRCHEQYF

cdr3_length: 12
d_call: TRBD1
j_call: TRBJ1-1
clone_size: NA
v_call: TRBV28
cdr3_nt: TGTGCCAGCAGTTGGACAGGGACTGAAGCTTTCTTT
cdr3_aa: CASSWTGTEAFF

cdr3_length: 16
d_call: TRBD1
j_call: TRBJ2-3
clone_size: few
v_call: TRBV14
cdr3_nt: TGTGCCAGCAGCCCAATAGGACAGGGGGCTGGAGATACGCAGTATTTT
cdr3_aa: CASSPIGQGAGDTQYF

cdr3_length: 14
d_call: TRBD2
j_call: TRBJ2-5
clone_size: few
v_call: TRBV13
cdr3_nt: TGTGCCAGCAGCTTCGGGACTAGCGTGGAGACCCAGTACTTC
cdr3_aa: CASSFGTSVETQYF

cdr3_length: 15
d_call: TRBD2
j_call: TRBJ2-2
clone_size: NA
v_call: TRBV6-5
cdr3_nt: TGTGCCAGCAGTTACGAGGGAGGGGTCACCGGGGAGCTGTTTTTT
cdr3_aa: CASSYEGGVTGELFF

cdr3_length: 15
d_call: TRBD1
j_call: TRBJ1-6
clone_size: NA
v_call: TRBV28
cdr3_nt: TGTGCCAGCAGTTTACCCGGGACAGGGCCCTCACCCCTCCACTTT
cdr3_aa: CASSLPGTGPSPLHF

cdr3_length: 13
d_call: NA
j_call: TRBJ2-1
clone_size: NA
v_call: TRBV5-1
cdr3_nt: TGCGCCAGCAGCTTGGGGGTGGACCCGAAGCAGTTCTTC
cdr3_aa: CASSLGVDPKQFF

cdr3_length: 14
d_call: TRBD1
j_call: TRBJ1-1
clone_size: NA
v_call: TRBV5-4
cdr3_nt: TGTGCCAGCAGCTTTGGACAGGGTAACACTGAAGCTTTCTTT
cdr3_aa: CASSFGQGNTEAFF

cdr3_length: 14
d_call: NA
j_call: TRBJ2-5
clone_size: NA
v_call: TRBV6-5
cdr3_nt: TGTGCCAGCAGTTACTCGAAAGGGTATGAGACCCAGTACTTC
cdr3_aa: CASSYSKGYETQYF

cdr3_length: 13
d_call: TRBD1
j_call: TRBJ2-5
clone_size: few
v_call: TRBV7-2
cdr3_nt: TGTGCCAGCAGCTGGGACAGGGGAGAGACCCAGTACTTC
cdr3_aa: CASSWDRGETQYF

cdr3_length: 18
d_call: TRBD2
j_call: TRBJ2-3
clone_size: NA
v_call: TRBV4-1
cdr3_nt: TGCGCCAGCAGCCAAGATCCGGACGGGACTATAATCACAGATACGCAGTATTTT
cdr3_aa: CASSQDPDGTIITDTQYF

cdr3_length: 15
d_call: NA
j_call: TRBJ2-3
clone_size: NA
v_call: TRBV15
cdr3_nt: TGTGCCACCAGCAGAGAGACAGCAAGCACAGATACGCAGTATTTT
cdr3_aa: CATSRETASTDTQYF

cdr3_length: 13
d_call: TRBD1
j_call: TRBJ2-7
clone_size: NA
v_call: TRBV27
cdr3_nt: TGTGCCAGCAGTGCACGACAGGGACCCGAGCAGTACTTC
cdr3_aa: CASSARQGPEQYF

cdr3_length: 13
d_call: NA
j_call: TRBJ2-3
clone_size: NA
v_call: TRBV20-1
cdr3_nt: TGCAGTGCTAGCTCCGCGGGCACAGATACGCAGTATTTT
cdr3_aa: CSASSAGTDTQYF

cdr3_length: 18
d_call: NA
j_call: TRBJ1-1
clone_size: NA
v_call: TRBV12-3/TRBV12-4
cdr3_nt: TGTGCCAGCAGTCGAAGAAACCGACAGACAATCTCGAACACTGAAGCTTTCTTT
cdr3_aa: CASSRRNRQTISNTEAFF

cdr3_length: 12
d_call: NA
j_call: TRBJ2-5
clone_size: NA
v_call: TRBV20-1
cdr3_nt: TGCAGTGCTGAGCATCACCAAGAGACCCAGTACTTC
cdr3_aa: CSAEHHQETQYF

cdr3_length: 16
d_call: TRBD2
j_call: TRBJ2-3
clone_size: few
v_call: TRBV2
cdr3_nt: TGTGCCAGCAGGGAGGAAAAGCGGGGGAGCACAGATACGCAGTATTTT
cdr3_aa: CASREEKRGSTDTQYF

cdr3_length: 12
d_call: NA
j_call: TRBJ1-5
clone_size: NA
v_call: TRBV20-1
cdr3_nt: TGCAGTGCTAGGAGTGGGATTCAGCCCCAGCATTTT
cdr3_aa: CSARSGIQPQHF

cdr3_length: 15
d_call: TRBD1
j_call: TRBJ2-3
clone_size: NA
v_call: TRBV28
cdr3_nt: TGTGCCAGCAGGGCCGGACAGGGCTGGGGAGATACGCAGTATTTT
cdr3_aa: CASRAGQGWGDTQYF

cdr3_length: 15
d_call: NA
j_call: TRBJ2-6
clone_size: few
v_call: TRBV9
cdr3_nt: TGTGCCAGCAGCCCACAGCCTTCTGGGGCCAACGTCCTGACTTTC
cdr3_aa: CASSPQPSGANVLTF

cdr3_length: 13
d_call: NA
j_call: TRBJ1-2
clone_size: NA
v_call: TRBV28
cdr3_nt: TGTGCCAGCAGTTTTGGTATTAGCTATGGCGACACCTTC
cdr3_aa: CASSFGISYGDTF

cdr3_length: 16
d_call: NA
j_call: TRBJ2-2
clone_size: NA
v_call: TRBV5-1
cdr3_nt: TGCGCCAGCAGCTTGGTGCTCCAGGGCGGCACCGGGGAGCTGTTTTTT
cdr3_aa: CASSLVLQGGTGELFF

cdr3_length: 15
d_call: TRBD1
j_call: TRBJ1-2
clone_size: NA
v_call: TRBV10-2
cdr3_nt: TGCGCCAGCAGTGCCACCGGGACAGGAATCTATGGCTACACCTTC
cdr3_aa: CASSATGTGIYGYTF

cdr3_length: 15
d_call: NA
j_call: TRBJ1-2
clone_size: NA
v_call: TRBV18
cdr3_nt: TGTGCCAGCTCACCGGAAACGAAACTCTCCTATGGCTACACCTTC
cdr3_aa: CASSPETKLSYGYTF

cdr3_length: 14
d_call: NA
j_call: TRBJ2-7
clone_size: few
v_call: TRBV27
cdr3_nt: TGTGCCAGCAGTTTAAATAGGGGTACTTACGAGCAGTACTTC
cdr3_aa: CASSLNRGTYEQYF

cdr3_length: 14
d_call: NA
j_call: TRBJ1-6
clone_size: NA
v_call: TRBV5-1
cdr3_nt: TGCGCCAGCAGCTTGGACGGGATGGATTCACCCCTCCACTTT
cdr3_aa: CASSLDGMDSPLHF

cdr3_length: 18
d_call: TRBD2
j_call: TRBJ2-3
clone_size: few
v_call: TRBV11-2
cdr3_nt: TGTGCCAGCAGCTTAGGCCTCGCCGGGACTAGCGCCCCAGATACGCAGTATTTT
cdr3_aa: CASSLGLAGTSAPDTQYF

cdr3_length: 19
d_call: TRBD2
j_call: TRBJ2-6
clone_size: NA
v_call: TRBV10-3
cdr3_nt: TGTGCCATCAGTGCGGGACTAGCGGGATCCCAAACTGGGGCCAACGTCCTGACTTTC
cdr3_aa: CAISAGLAGSQTGANVLTF

cdr3_length: 13
d_call: NA
j_call: TRBJ2-3
clone_size: few
v_call: TRBV29-1
cdr3_nt: TGCAGCGTTGTACCACCGAACACAGATACGCAGTATTTT
cdr3_aa: CSVVPPNTDTQYF

cdr3_length: 17
d_call: TRBD1
j_call: TRBJ2-3
clone_size: few
v_call: TRBV24-1
cdr3_nt: TGTGCCACCAGTGATTGGGGGACAGGGGAAGTTGCAGATACGCAGTATTTT
cdr3_aa: CATSDWGTGEVADTQYF

cdr3_length: 15
d_call: NA
j_call: TRBJ1-5
clone_size: NA
v_call: TRBV9
cdr3_nt: TGTGCCAGCAGCGTAGATGGGAGAAGGGGCGAGCCCCAGCATTTT
cdr3_aa: CASSVDGRRGEPQHF